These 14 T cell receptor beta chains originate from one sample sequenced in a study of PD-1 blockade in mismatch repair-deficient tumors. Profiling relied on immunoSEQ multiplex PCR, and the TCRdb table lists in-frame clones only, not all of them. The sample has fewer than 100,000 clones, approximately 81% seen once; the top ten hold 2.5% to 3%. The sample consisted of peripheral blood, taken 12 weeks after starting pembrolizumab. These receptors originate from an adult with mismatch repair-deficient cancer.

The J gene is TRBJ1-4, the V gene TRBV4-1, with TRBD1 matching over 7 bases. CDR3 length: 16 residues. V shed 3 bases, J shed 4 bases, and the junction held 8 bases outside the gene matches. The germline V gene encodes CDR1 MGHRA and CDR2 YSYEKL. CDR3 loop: CASSHLTGTDNEKLFF. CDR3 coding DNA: TGCGCCAGCAGCCATCTCACCGGGACAGATAATGAAAAACTGTTTTTT.

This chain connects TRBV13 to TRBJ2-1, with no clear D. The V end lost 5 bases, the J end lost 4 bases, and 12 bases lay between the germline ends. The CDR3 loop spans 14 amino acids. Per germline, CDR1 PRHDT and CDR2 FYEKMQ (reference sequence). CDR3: CASSPPLRYNEQFF. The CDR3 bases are TGTGCCAGCAGCCCCCCCTTGAGGTACAATGAGCAGTTCTTC.

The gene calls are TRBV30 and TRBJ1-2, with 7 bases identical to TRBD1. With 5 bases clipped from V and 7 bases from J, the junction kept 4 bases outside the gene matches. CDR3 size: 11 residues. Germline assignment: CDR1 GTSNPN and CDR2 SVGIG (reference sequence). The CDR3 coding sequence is TGTGCCTGGTCAACAGGGGTTGGCTACACCTTC. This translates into CAWSTGVGYTF.

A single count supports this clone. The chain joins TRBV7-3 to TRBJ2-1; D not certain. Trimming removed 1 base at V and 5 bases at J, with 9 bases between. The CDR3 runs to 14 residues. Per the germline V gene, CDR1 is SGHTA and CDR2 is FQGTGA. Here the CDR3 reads CASSLRAYNNEQFF. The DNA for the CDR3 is TGTGCCAGCAGCTTAAGGGCTTACAACAATGAGCAGTTCTTC.

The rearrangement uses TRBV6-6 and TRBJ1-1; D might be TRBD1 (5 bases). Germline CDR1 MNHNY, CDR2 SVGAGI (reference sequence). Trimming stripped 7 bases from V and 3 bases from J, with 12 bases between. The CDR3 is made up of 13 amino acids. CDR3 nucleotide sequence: TGTGCCAGCACGGGGGTTCGGGACACTGAAGCTTTCTTT. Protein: CASTGVRDTEAFF.

CDR3 loop: CASSSGGPPGNEQFF. As DNA, the CDR3 is TGTGCCAGCAGTTCAGGCGGCCCCCCAGGCAATGAGCAGTTCTTC. The chain has TRBV6-6 and TRBJ2-1; no clear D. V was clipped by 4 bases and J by 6 bases, with 16 bases between them. The CDR3 totals 15 residues. Germline CDR1 MNHNY, CDR2 SVGAGI (reference sequence).

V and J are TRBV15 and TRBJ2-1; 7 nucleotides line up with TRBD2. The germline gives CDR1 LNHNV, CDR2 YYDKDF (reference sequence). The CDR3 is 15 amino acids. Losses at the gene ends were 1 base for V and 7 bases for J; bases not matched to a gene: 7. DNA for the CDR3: TGTGCCACCAGCAGAGGTGGCGGGAGTTTTAATGAGCAGTTCTTC. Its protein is CATSRGGGSFNEQFF.

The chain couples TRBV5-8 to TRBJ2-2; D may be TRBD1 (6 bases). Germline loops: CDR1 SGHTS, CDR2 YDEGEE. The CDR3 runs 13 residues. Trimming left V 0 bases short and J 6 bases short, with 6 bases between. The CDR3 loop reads CASSLEGAGELFF. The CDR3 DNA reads TGTGCCAGCAGCTTGGAGGGGGCCGGGGAGCTGTTTTTT.

The CDR3 spells CASSPTTGKGGGYTF. In DNA form, the CDR3 reads TGTGCCAGCAGCCCAACAACAGGGAAGGGGGGTGGCTACACCTTC. The chain links TRBV7-6 to TRBJ1-2, with D maybe TRBD1 (6 bases). The V end lost 5 bases, the J end lost 7 bases, and 20 bases lay between the germline ends. There are 15 residues in the CDR3. Looked up from germline, CDR1 is SGHVS and CDR2 is FNYEAQ.

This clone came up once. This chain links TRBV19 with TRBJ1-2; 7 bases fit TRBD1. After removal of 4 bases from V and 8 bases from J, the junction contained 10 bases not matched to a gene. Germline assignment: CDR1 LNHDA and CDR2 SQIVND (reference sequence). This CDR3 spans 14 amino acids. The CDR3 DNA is TGTGCCAGTAGTACCAGACAGGGAGTAGGCGGCTACACCTTC. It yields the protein CASSTRQGVGGYTF.

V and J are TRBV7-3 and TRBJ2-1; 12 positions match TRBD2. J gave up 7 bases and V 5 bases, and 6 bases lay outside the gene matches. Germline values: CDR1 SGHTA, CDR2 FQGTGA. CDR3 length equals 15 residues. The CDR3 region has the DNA TGTGCCAGCAGCCAACTAGCGGGAGGTGGGAATGAGCAGTTCTTC. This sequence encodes CASSQLAGGGNEQFF.

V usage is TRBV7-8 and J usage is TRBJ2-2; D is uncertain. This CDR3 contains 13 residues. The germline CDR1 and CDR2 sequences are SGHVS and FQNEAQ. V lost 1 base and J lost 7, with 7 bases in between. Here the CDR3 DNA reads TGTGCCAGCAGCTTAGTTTCCAGCGGGGAGCTGTTTTTT. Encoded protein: CASSLVSSGELFF.

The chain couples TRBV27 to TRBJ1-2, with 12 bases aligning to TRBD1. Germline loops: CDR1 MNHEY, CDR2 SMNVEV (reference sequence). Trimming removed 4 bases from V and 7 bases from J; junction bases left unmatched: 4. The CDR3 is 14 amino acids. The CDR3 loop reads CASSSGTGGFGYTF. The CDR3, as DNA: TGTGCCAGCAGTTCCGGGACAGGGGGCTTTGGCTACACCTTC.

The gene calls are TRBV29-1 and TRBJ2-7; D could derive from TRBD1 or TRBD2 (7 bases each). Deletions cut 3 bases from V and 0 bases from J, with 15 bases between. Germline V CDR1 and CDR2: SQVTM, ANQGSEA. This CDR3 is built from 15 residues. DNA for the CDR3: TGCAGCGTTGAGGGAGGGACAGCGAGCTCCTACGAGCAGTACTTC. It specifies CSVEGGTASSYEQYF.